A selection of T cell receptor beta chains follows, all from one sample in a study of T cells in Graves' hyperthyroidism and ophthalmopathy. TCRdb reprocessed the multiplex PCR reads with MiXCR, giving one entry per CDR3 protein. The table records hundreds of thousands of distinct CDR3 sequences, 14% to 15% of them present only once. Specimen: blood. The receptors here all came from a woman in her thirties or forties with Graves' ophthalmopathy. The CDR3 runs from the conserved cysteine through the conserved F or W.

cdr3_length: 16
v_call: TRBV28
j_call: TRBJ2-5
cdr3_aa: CASTIKIPTGKETQYF

cdr3_length: 14
v_call: TRBV6-1
j_call: TRBJ2-7
cdr3_aa: CASRTTGTGAEQYF

cdr3_length: 15
v_call: TRBV5-1
j_call: TRBJ2-7
cdr3_aa: CASSLAADGSYEQYF

cdr3_length: 14
v_call: TRBV4-1
j_call: TRBJ2-5
cdr3_aa: CASSIDPAGETQYF

cdr3_length: 17
v_call: TRBV7-8
j_call: TRBJ2-2
cdr3_aa: CASSLVGAGVLTGELFF

cdr3_length: 13
v_call: TRBV29-1
j_call: TRBJ2-7
cdr3_aa: CSVEVRGRYEQYF

cdr3_length: 16
v_call: TRBV12-3/TRBV12-4
j_call: TRBJ2-7
cdr3_aa: CASSTTGVSQFDEQYF

cdr3_length: 18
v_call: TRBV2
j_call: TRBJ2-2
cdr3_aa: CASSTSRDREGLYGELFF

cdr3_length: 13
v_call: TRBV2
j_call: TRBJ2-7
cdr3_aa: CASRWTASYEQYF

cdr3_length: 16
v_call: TRBV11-2
j_call: TRBJ1-1
cdr3_aa: CASSPTGQGAGTEAFF

cdr3_length: 15
v_call: TRBV15
j_call: TRBJ2-5
cdr3_aa: CATSRESPNGKTQYF

cdr3_length: 13
v_call: TRBV28
j_call: TRBJ2-2
cdr3_aa: CASSLSDTGELFF

cdr3_length: 14
v_call: TRBV28
j_call: TRBJ2-5
cdr3_aa: CASSFLGGWETQYF